The 10 T cell receptor beta chains below were found in one sample sequenced in a study of CXCR3-negative and CXCR3-positive naive CD8 T cells. TRB cDNA libraries were made by UMI-labeled 5' RACE. TCRdb re-analyzed the 5' RACE reads; it lists each CDR3 protein once, without DNA. This listing includes 50,000 to 55,000 distinct CDR3 sequences. Sequencing was carried out using naive CXCR3- CD8+ T cells from blood. Subset: CD45RO-CCR7+CD27+CD95- naive CD8+ T cells lacking CXCR3 (TNR3-). These receptor sequences come from a human donor in good health. Some clones in this sample may be carry-over from other donors' samples.

The chain links TRBV28 to TRBJ1-1; TCRdb outputs TRBD1, but without DNA this stays unchecked. The CDR3 totals 17 residues. CDR1 and CDR2 from the germline V gene are MDHEN and SYDVKM. The CDR3 sequence: CASSTPRDRAENTEAFF.

The chain uses TRBV6-2 or TRBV6-3 and TRBJ2-5; TCRdb lists TRBD2, though no DNA is available to test this call. Germline CDR1 is MNHEY and CDR2 is SVGEGT. The CDR3 covers 14 residues. The CDR3: CASSSNLGGETQYF.

The chain links TRBV4-3 to TRBJ2-7; TCRdb calls TRBD1, which cannot be checked without DNA. Per the germline V gene, CDR1 is LGHNA and CDR2 is YSLEER. This CDR3 has 14 amino acids. CDR3 loop: CASSQVGGAYEQYF.

V and J are TRBV23-1 and TRBJ2-1; TCRdb outputs TRBD2, but without DNA this stays unchecked. TRBV23-1 belongs to the ORF category, with a function that is uncertain. The CDR3 sequence is 16 residues long. CDR3 sequence: CASSMMGGMRDNEQFF.

V gene TRBV19 combines with J gene TRBJ2-5; TCRdb returns TRBD2, unconfirmable since there is no DNA. The CDR3 consists of 13 residues. Germline-derived CDR1 and CDR2 are LNHDA and SQIVND (reference sequence). The CDR3 region is CASRGTPLETQYF.

This chain connects TRBV5-1 to TRBJ2-7; TCRdb gives TRBD1 as the D gene, but with no DNA this cannot be confirmed. Per the germline V gene, CDR1 is SGHRS and CDR2 is YFSETQ. This CDR3 has 15 amino acids. CDR3 residues: CASSLKGQGPYEQYF.

The rearrangement links TRBV7-6 to TRBJ2-1; lacking DNA, the TRBD1 call made by TCRdb goes unchecked. In germline, CDR1 is SGHVS, CDR2 FNYEAQ. The CDR3 length is 16 residues. The CDR3 sequence is CASSQRDREGYNEQFF.

The V gene is TRBV6-2 or TRBV6-3, the J gene TRBJ2-5; TCRdb picks TRBD1, but there is no DNA to check that call. The CDR3 consists of 15 residues. The germline gives CDR1 MNHEY, CDR2 SVGEGT. The CDR3 reads CASSLTAVKPETQYF.

The CDR3 is CASSGEGGATDTQYF. The chain joins TRBV2 to TRBJ2-3; TCRdb reports TRBD1, a call that lacks DNA to check it against. The CDR3 length is 15 residues. The V gene's germline CDR1 is SNHLY and CDR2 FYNNEI.

The J gene is TRBJ2-2, the V gene TRBV6-6; TCRdb designates TRBD1, a call that cannot be tested without DNA. Germline V gene lookup returns CDR1 MNHNY and CDR2 SVGAGI (reference sequence). The CDR3 runs 14 residues. The chain's CDR3 is CASSYRTGPGELFF.